This T cell receptor (beta chain) was profiled in a study of shared clonotypes between healthy human individuals. The CDR3 sequence is 13 residues long. V gave up 6 bases and J gave up 4 bases, with 11 bases separating them. CDR1 is MNHEY and CDR2 is SVGAGI in the germline V gene. Regarding this clone: Its antigen is unknown.

Whole-study findings and limits: Naive CD4 clonotypes were shared across a few donors at about 5.3%. Lower generation probabilities were found for non-shared clonotypes than for those shared by all four donors. Represented genetic and exposure-history diversity was restricted by having few donors.

The data were produced by immunoSEQ multiplex PCR, yet TCRdb's version contains in-frame clones alone and is incomplete. The repertoire holds about 990,000 clones, with about 80% as singletons. This sequence originates from a man younger than 30 in good health. Some clones in this sample may be carry-over from other donors' samples. Sequencing was performed on memory CD4+ T cells from PBMCs. The subset: CD45RA-negative fraction. The V gene is TRBV6-5, the J gene TRBJ2-3; no firm D call. CDR3 nucleotides: TGTGCCAGCAGCCGCGTGGGTTCAGATACGCAGTATTTT. As protein: CASSRVGSDTQYF.